Listed here are 22 T cell receptor beta chains from one sample, sequenced in a study of blood T cell repertoires in COVID-19. Here immunoSEQ multiplex PCR was the method, and the copy in TCRdb shows in-frame clones only, minus some. The sample lists 250,000 to 300,000 clones, more than 70% seen once, with around 2% in the top ten. Sequenced input: PBMCs or T cells enriched from blood (not recorded which). The receptors here all came from an older woman in a cohort exposed to, infected with or recovered from COVID-19 (not recorded which).

Written as DNA, the CDR3 is TGTGCCAGCAGTGACCAGGGGAACTATGGCTACACCTTC. Translating gives CASSDQGNYGYTF. V is TRBV2 and J is TRBJ1-2; D might be TRBD1 (6 bases). Trimming pared 3 bases from V and 2 bases from J, leaving 7 bases between. CDR3 length equals 13 residues. From germline, CDR1 is SNHLY and CDR2 FYNNEI.

This clone has just one count. The chain uses TRBV30 and TRBJ1-6, with a possible D match to TRBD1 (6 bases). This CDR3 has 14 amino acids. The ends were cut back, 2 bases at V and 4 bases at J, with 9 bases in the middle. Germline lookup yields CDR1 GTSNPN and CDR2 SVGIG (reference sequence). CDR3 amino acids: CAWSLGGYNSPLHF. The CDR3 DNA reads as TGTGCCTGGAGTTTAGGGGGTTATAATTCACCCCTCCACTTT.

The gene calls are TRBV5-1 and TRBJ2-1, with 11 bases aligning to TRBD2. CDR1 SGHRS and CDR2 YFSETQ come from the germline V gene. The CDR3 totals 13 residues. The junction had 8 bases not matched to a gene; V was cut back by 3 bases and J by 15 bases. This CDR3 reads CASSSTSGNGAFF. CDR3 coding DNA: TGCGCCAGCAGCTCGACTAGCGGGAACGGCGCGTTCTTC.

The rearrangement joins TRBV24-1 to TRBJ1-2, with D possibly matching TRBD1 (5 bases). CDR1 is KGHDR, CDR2 SFDVKD, per germline. The ends were cut back, 1 base at V and 7 bases at J, with 9 bases in the middle. The CDR3 loop spans 13 amino acids. CDR3 amino acids: CATSDLQASGYTF. The CDR3 region has the DNA TGTGCCACCAGTGATTTACAGGCTTCTGGCTACACCTTC.

In its sample, this clone was seen many times. CDR3 amino acids: CASIPRTGRAFTDTQYF. CDR3 coding DNA: TGTGCCAGCATCCCTAGGACCGGGAGGGCCTTCACAGATACGCAGTATTTT. V usage is TRBV7-9 and J usage is TRBJ2-3; TRBD2 matches at 8 bases. Looked up from germline, CDR1 is SEHNR and CDR2 is FQNEAQ (reference sequence). The junction had 14 bases not matched to a gene; V was cut back by 7 bases and J by 2 bases. The CDR3 spans 17 residues.

This clone was picked up a small number of times. The chain carries TRBV15 and TRBJ2-4, with D maybe TRBD1 (6 bases). This CDR3 contains 16 residues. V was shortened by 2 bases and J by 0 bases, with 11 bases between the two germline ends. Germline lookup yields CDR1 LNHNV and CDR2 YYDKDF (reference sequence). CDR3 nucleotides: TGTGCCACCAGCAGACCCAGGGGCCCAGCCAAAAACATTCAGTACTTC. This gives the protein CATSRPRGPAKNIQYF.

V usage is TRBV11-3 and J usage is TRBJ2-3, with D maybe TRBD1 (6 bases). Germline lookup yields CDR1 SGHNT and CDR2 YENEEA. The V end was cut by 5 bases, the J end by 2 bases, with 14 bases between. The length of the CDR3 is 15 residues. In DNA form, the CDR3 reads TGTGCCAGCAGCAGCTGGACAGATCACACAGATACGCAGTATTTT. Protein sequence: CASSSWTDHTDTQYF.

Regarding this clone: One end of the junction varies from germline; a read error may be responsible. This chain joins TRBV7-7 and TRBJ1-4; TRBD1 agrees at 9 bases. The germline gives CDR1 SSHAT, CDR2 FNYEAQ (reference sequence). This CDR3 is 13 amino acids long. This chain's CDR3 is CASSLGQGEKLFF. CDR3 coding DNA: TGTGCTAGCAGCTTAGGACAGGGGGAAAAACTGTTTTTT.

Concerning this clone: Sequence at one end of the junction differs from germline and may be a read error. At the DNA level, this CDR3 is encoded by other sequences in the same sample as well. This chain uses TRBV2 with TRBJ2-3; 11 bases are a match to TRBD2. The CDR3 has 16 amino acids. CDR1 is SNHLY and CDR2 is FYNNEI in the germline V gene. The CDR3 nucleotides are TGTGCTAGCAGCCCGGGACTAGCGGTACGCACAGATACGCAGTATTTT. Translation gives CASSPGLAVRTDTQYF.

The chain has TRBV3-1 (or the pseudogene TRBV3-2) and TRBJ2-6, with D unresolved. Germline V CDR1 and CDR2: LGHDT, YNNKEL (reference sequence). V lost 0 bases, J lost 0 bases, and 15 bases lay in between. The CDR3 is 19 amino acids. In DNA, the CDR3 is TGTGCCAGCAGCCAAGATGGGCAGGCAAGTTCCTCTGGGGCCAACGTCCTGACTTTC. Protein sequence: CASSQDGQASSSGANVLTF.

The chain employs TRBV28 and TRBJ2-7, with TRBD2 as a possible D gene (6 bases). Germline CDR1 MDHEN, CDR2 SYDVKM. The CDR3 runs 14 residues. Trimming cost V 7 bases and J 0 bases, with 13 bases left between them. In DNA, the CDR3 is TGTGCCAGCAATCTCATGGGGGGCTCCTACGAGCAGTACTTC. Its translation is CASNLMGGSYEQYF.

This clone was seen only once. V is TRBV7-3 and J is TRBJ2-1; D is unclear. The ends were cut back, 4 bases at V and 0 bases at J, with 4 bases in the middle. The CDR3 spans 13 residues. CDR1 is SGHTA, CDR2 FQGTGA, per germline. CDR3 nucleotides: TGTGCCAGCAGCTCAAACTCCTACAATGAGCAGTTCTTC. Amino acids: CASSSNSYNEQFF.

The V call is TRBV10-1, the J call TRBJ1-1; tentatively, D is TRBD1 (5 bases). Trimming took off 4 bases at V and 0 bases at J, with 9 bases between the two ends. CDR1 and CDR2 from the germline V gene are WNHNN and SYGVQD (reference sequence). CDR3 length equals 14 residues. The CDR3 reads CASSGGLLNTEAFF. The CDR3 bases are TGCGCCAGCAGTGGGGGACTTTTGAACACTGAAGCTTTCTTT.

The V gene is TRBV7-9, the J gene TRBJ2-7, with D uncertain. This CDR3 comprises 13 residues. Trimming took 6 bases from V and 4 from J, leaving 13 bases between them. Germline CDR1 and CDR2: SEHNR and FQNEAQ (reference sequence). The CDR3 DNA sequence: TGTGCCAGCAGTCCTATATCCGAGTACGAGCAGTACTTC. Encoded protein: CASSPISEYEQYF. The full variable domain, completed using reference TRBV7-9 and TRBJ2-7, is DTGVSQNPRHKITKRGQNVTFRCDPISEHNRLYWYRQTLGQGPEFLTYFQNEAQLEKSRLLSDRFSAERPKGSFSTLEIQRTEQGDSAMYLCASSPISEYEQYFGPGTRLTVT.

V gene TRBV24-1 combines with J gene TRBJ2-3, with 7 positions matching TRBD1. V trimming: 9 bases; J trimming: 6 bases; junction bases outside the gene matches: 17. The CDR3 spans 16 residues. The germline V gene encodes CDR1 KGHDR and CDR2 SFDVKD. For the CDR3, the DNA is TGTGCCACCGGCAAGACCGGGACAGTTGGTTCGGATACGCAGTATTTT. This codes for CATGKTGTVGSDTQYF.

Only one count was recorded for this clone. The rearrangement links TRBV5-1 to TRBJ1-1; 8 bases are a match to TRBD1. The CDR3 runs to 15 residues. The ends lost 0 bases at V and 4 bases at J; junction bases unmatched: 5. CDR1 and CDR2 (germline): SGHRS, YFSETQ. The CDR3 loop is CASSLEQGARTEAFF. The CDR3, as DNA: TGCGCCAGCAGCTTGGAGCAGGGGGCGCGCACTGAAGCTTTCTTT. Full variable domain (rest looked up from reference TRBV5-1 and TRBJ1-1): KAGVTQTPRYLIKTRGQQVTLSCSPISGHRSVSWYQQTPGQGLQFLFEYFSETQRNKGNFPGRFSGRQFSNSRSEMNVSTLELGDSALYLCASSLEQGARTEAFFGQGTRLTVV.

The genes are TRBV7-2 and TRBJ2-2, with TRBD1 as a possible D gene (7 bases). With 6 bases removed from V and 6 bases from J, the gap between germline ends came to 14 bases. The CDR3 sequence is 14 residues long. Germline loops: CDR1 SGHTA, CDR2 FQGNSA. The CDR3 nucleotides are TGTGCCAGCAGGTCCGCAGGGGGGTCCGGGGAGCTGTTTTTT. Its protein product is CASRSAGGSGELFF. Based on the CDR3 plus reference TRBV7-2 and TRBJ2-2, the full variable domain is GAGVSQSPSNKVTEKGKDVELRCDPISGHTALYWYRQSLGQGLEFLIYFQGNSAPDKSGLPSDRFSAERTGGSVSTLTIQRTQQEDSAVYLCASRSAGGSGELFFGEGSRLTVL.

The rearrangement links TRBV10-3 to TRBJ2-1; TRBD2 agrees at 9 bases. The CDR3 is 18 amino acids. Germline CDR1 and CDR2: ENHRY and SYGVKD. Germline trimming cut 0 bases from V and 6 bases from J; bases unmatched to any gene: 12. The CDR3 region has the DNA TGTGCCATCAGTGAGTCCTTGGGGTCTAGCGGGAACGTCAATGAGCAGTTCTTC. This gives the protein CAISESLGSSGNVNEQFF.

The chain recombines TRBV12-3 or TRBV12-4 with TRBJ2-1; D is perhaps TRBD2 (6 bases). Trimming removed 6 bases at V and 10 bases at J, with 13 bases between. There are 12 residues in the CDR3. The CDR3: CASSPFGGEQFF. CDR3 coding DNA: TGTGCCAGCAGCCCATTTGGAGGGGAGCAGTTCTTC.

The rearrangement links TRBV27 to TRBJ2-3; 8 nucleotides align to TRBD2. The CDR3 runs 14 residues. V dropped 8 bases and J dropped 3; count of bases not matched to a gene: 7. The germline V gene has CDR1 MNHEY and CDR2 SMNVEV (reference sequence). As DNA, the CDR3 is TGTGCCAGCTCGGGGGGGGCCCGAACAGATACGCAGTATTTT. This sequence encodes CASSGGARTDTQYF.

This chain links TRBV6-5 with TRBJ2-7; TRBD2 aligns across 9 bases. Germline assignment: CDR1 MNHEY and CDR2 SVGAGI. Germline trimming cut 0 bases from V and 0 bases from J; bases unmatched to any gene: 3. CDR3 size: 16 residues. CDR3 in DNA: TGTGCCAGCAGTTACTCGGGCGGGAGGGGCTCCTACGAGCAGTACTTC. Translating gives CASSYSGGRGSYEQYF.

The chain links TRBV28 to TRBJ2-7, with D perhaps matching TRBD1 (6 bases). Germline V gene lookup returns CDR1 MDHEN and CDR2 SYDVKM. V lost 2 bases and J lost 4, with 12 bases in between. This CDR3 spans 14 amino acids. The CDR3 DNA sequence: TGTGCCAGCAGTTTAGGGGGCCAGAAATACGAGCAGTACTTC. Encoded protein: CASSLGGQKYEQYF. Combining the CDR3 with reference TRBV28 and TRBJ2-7 gives the whole variable domain DVKVTQSSRYLVKRTGEKVFLECVQDMDHENMFWYRQDPGLGLRLIYFSYDVKMKEKGDIPEGYSVSREKKERFSLILESASTNQTSMYLCASSLGGQKYEQYFGPGTRLTVT.